This record looks at one T cell receptor beta chain sequence and its context. This clonotype was seen a few times. Its specific antigen is unknown. One base away there is no much larger clone; base qualities are not given. The sequencer listed for this sample is Illumina HiSeq 2500. TCR beta libraries were prepared by quantitative 5'-RACE with molecular barcodes. In the original analysis: Disease-linked TCR variants were identified with a new computational method built on a probabilistic model of VDJ rearrangement. TCRdb reprocessed the public reads (quality trimming at Q25 with fastp, clone calling with MiXCR) and kept in-frame beta chains. Each record represents a unique CDR3 protein, reported with the most common genes and DNA among its rows. It is TCRdb's table, rather than the study itself, that gives the V and J calls and clone size. This sample gives roughly 220,000 distinct CDR3 sequences in total; about 16% of them show up just once. The ten largest clones represent about 44% of the sample.

The source of the sample is a study of CD8 T cells in ankylosing spondylitis (dated by TCRdb to between 2016 and 2019). About the investigation overall: The study set out to find disease-linked TCR variants by profiling T cell receptor beta repertoires in ankylosing spondylitis patients and healthy donors. Samples of peripheral blood were taken, and for ankylosing spondylitis patients, synovial fluid was collected as well. The full study cohort comprised 25 or so ankylosing spondylitis patients and about 110 healthy donors. The full study reports these points: According to the report, matched synovial fluid samples from ankylosing spondylitis patients were significantly enriched for the disease-linked clones. A TCR beta motif of eight highly homologous amino acid variants appeared characteristic of blood from ankylosing spondylitis patients. The disease-linked clones showed a CD8+ phenotype and occurred at relatively low frequencies in peripheral blood. Some motif variants were previously reported in synovial fluid and blood of reactive arthritis patients, suggesting common disease-initiation mechanisms.

Including the terminal cysteine and phenylalanine, the CDR3 comprises 15 residues. This entry keeps only the CDR3 DNA: 45 bases, framed from base 1. V is pared back by 2 bases and J by 2 bases, with 13 bases lying between the germline termini. According to the germline V gene, CDR1 reads SQVTM and CDR2 reads ANQGSEA. The sequenced material came from blood, either unsorted or a sorted T cell fraction (not recorded which). The chain was built from TRBV29-1 and TRBJ1-3, and TRBD1 may be the D gene, going by 6 matching bases. The TCR comes from a male donor with ankylosing spondylitis. The DNA sequence reads TGCAGCGTTGAATGGGGGGCTGACCCTGGAAACACCATATATTTT. It encodes CSVEWGADPGNTIYF.